These 26 T cell receptor beta chains were sequenced from one sample in a study of shared clonotypes between healthy human individuals. Produced via immunoSEQ multiplex PCR; TCRdb's table is partial and in-frame only. This sample yields some 900,000 clones, of which about 80% are seen a single time; over 1.3% belongs to the top ten. Sequencing was performed on memory CD4+ T cells sorted from blood. Subset noted: CD45RA-negative fraction. The receptors were gathered from a man aged 18 to 35 in good health.

This CDR3 is CASSFVPGPTTYEQYF. In DNA, the CDR3 is TGTGCCAGCAGTTTTGTTCCGGGCCCGACCACCTACGAGCAGTACTTC. The chain joins TRBV28 to TRBJ2-7, with D uncertain. The germline V and J ends were trimmed by 3 bases and 2 bases, with 17 bases remaining between them. The germline V gene encodes CDR1 MDHEN and CDR2 SYDVKM. CDR3 length equals 16 residues.

There are a few counts of this clone. The chain uses TRBV9 and TRBJ1-2, with TRBD1 matching over 8 bases. Trimming removed 0 bases from V and 4 bases from J; junction bases left unmatched: 5. Germline assignment: CDR1 SGDLS and CDR2 YYNGEE. The CDR3 has 15 residues. The CDR3 region is CASSVGTGGSYGYTF. CDR3 DNA: TGTGCCAGCAGCGTAGGCACAGGGGGTAGCTATGGCTACACCTTC.

V usage is TRBV9 and J usage is TRBJ1-1; no reliable D call. The length of the CDR3 is 17 residues. The germline CDR1 and CDR2 sequences are SGDLS and YYNGEE. V was cut by 3 bases and J by 3 bases, with 21 bases left in between. This CDR3 is CASSAPLILDRDTEAFF. In nucleotides, the CDR3 is TGTGCCAGCAGCGCCCCCCTGATACTCGATAGGGACACTGAAGCTTTCTTT.

The chain has TRBV30 and TRBJ2-2, with 7 bases fitting TRBD2. This CDR3 is built from 15 residues. V was clipped by 3 bases and J by 4 bases; unmatched bases: 8. Germline lookup yields CDR1 GTSNPN and CDR2 SVGIG (reference sequence). Here the CDR3 DNA reads TGTGCCTGGAGAGGGACTACGGGGGGCACCGGGGAGCTGTTTTTT. Its protein product is CAWRGTTGGTGELFF.

In this sample, this clone turned up a few times. V usage is TRBV9 and J usage is TRBJ1-6; D gene ambiguous. The germline gives CDR1 SGDLS, CDR2 YYNGEE. The V end lost 3 bases, the J end lost 11 bases, and 12 bases lay between the germline ends. The CDR3 contains 13 residues. The CDR3 protein is CASSAGSSAPLHF. The CDR3 DNA follows: TGTGCCAGCAGCGCGGGGTCATCGGCACCCCTCCACTTT.

The CDR3 coding sequence is TGTGCCAGCAGCCCACAGGGTACCCCCTACGAGCAGTACTTC. The encoded protein is CASSPQGTPYEQYF. The chain combines TRBV9 with TRBJ2-7; tentatively, D is TRBD1 (6 bases). This CDR3 is built from 14 residues. Germline V CDR1 and CDR2: SGDLS, YYNGEE. V lost 4 bases, J lost 2 bases, and 13 bases lay in between.

V gene TRBV5-4 combines with J gene TRBJ2-2; the match to TRBD1 covers 9 bases. In germline, CDR1 is SGHNT, CDR2 YYREEE (reference sequence). The CDR3 covers 15 residues. V was clipped by 2 bases and J by 6 bases; unmatched bases: 5. CDR3 sequence: CASSFRDRVAGELFF. The CDR3, as DNA: TGTGCCAGCAGCTTCCGGGACAGGGTCGCCGGGGAGCTGTTTTTT.

In this sample, this clone turned up once. The V call is TRBV18, the J call TRBJ2-7; D gene uncertain. CDR3 length: 12 residues. The V gene's germline CDR1 is KGHSH and CDR2 LQKENI. V lost 2 bases and J 5 bases, leaving 7 bases between the germline ends. In DNA, the CDR3 is TGTGCCAGCTCACCAAGTCAGAACGAGCAGTACTTC. This translates into CASSPSQNEQYF.

V and J are TRBV2 and TRBJ1-1, with D perhaps matching TRBD1 (6 bases). Trimming left V 4 bases short and J 5 bases short, with 14 bases between. Germline V CDR1 and CDR2: SNHLY, FYNNEI. This CDR3 is built from 14 residues. The DNA for the CDR3 is TGTGCCAGCAGTGGACAGGTTTTAATGACTGAAGCTTTCTTT. This sequence encodes CASSGQVLMTEAFF.

The V gene is TRBV30, the J gene TRBJ2-1, with TRBD2 as a possible D gene (7 bases). CDR3 length equals 13 residues. Trimming took 8 bases from V and 0 from J, leaving 11 bases between them. Germline-derived CDR1 and CDR2 are GTSNPN and SVGIG (reference sequence). This CDR3 is CAGGASSYNEQFF. The CDR3 bases are TGTGCCGGGGGGGCTAGCTCCTACAATGAGCAGTTCTTC. Full variable domain (rest looked up from reference TRBV30 and TRBJ2-1): SQTIHQWPATLVQPVGSPLSLECTVEGTSNPNLYWYRQAAGRGLQLLFYSVGIGQISSEVPQNLSASRPQDRQFILSSKKLLLSDSGFYLCAGGASSYNEQFFGPGTRLTVL.

V usage is TRBV5-5 and J usage is TRBJ1-5; D is uncertain. V was pared by 1 base and J by 5 bases, with 7 bases between. The germline gives CDR1 SGHKS, CDR2 YYEKEE (reference sequence). CDR3 length: 13 amino acids. CDR3 region: CASSLRRDQPQHF. CDR3 coding DNA: TGTGCCAGCAGCTTGAGGAGAGATCAGCCCCAGCATTTT.

The chain has TRBV7-2 and TRBJ2-7; D possibly corresponds to TRBD2 (6 bases). The CDR3 is made up of 14 amino acids. The V and J ends lost 4 bases and 0 bases respectively, with 10 bases between them. Germline CDR1 SGHTA, CDR2 FQGNSA. The CDR3 sequence is CASSSVRDSYEQYF. The CDR3 coding sequence is TGTGCCAGCAGCTCGGTGCGGGACTCCTACGAGCAGTACTTC.

This clone was counted a few times. The CDR3 here is CASRGGAPNTEAFF. CDR3 coding DNA: TGTGCCAGCAGGGGAGGGGCTCCGAACACTGAAGCTTTCTTT. This sequence joins TRBV28 and TRBJ1-1; tentative D call: TRBD1 (5 bases). The germline V gene encodes CDR1 MDHEN and CDR2 SYDVKM. The CDR3 runs to 14 residues. Deletions cut 6 bases from V and 1 base from J, with 12 bases between.

The chain's CDR3 is CARSGGNRLYEQYF. CDR3 in DNA: TGTGCCAGAAGCGGGGGGAACCGGCTCTACGAGCAGTACTTC. The V and J genes are TRBV5-3 and TRBJ2-7; possibly TRBD2 for D (6 bases). TRBV5-3 is sorted into the ORF group, with uncertain function. V was pared by 4 bases and J by 3 bases, with 14 bases between. This CDR3 has 14 amino acids.

The V call is TRBV2, the J call TRBJ2-7; 9 bases align to TRBD1. CDR1 is SNHLY, CDR2 FYNNEI, per germline. This CDR3 region has 13 residues. Losses at the gene ends were 5 bases for V and 6 bases for J; bases not matched to a gene: 5. The CDR3 sequence is CASSRTGVPEQYF. The CDR3 bases are TGTGCCAGCAGTAGGACAGGGGTCCCCGAGCAGTACTTC.

This chain uses TRBV2 with TRBJ2-4, with 11 bases that match TRBD1. CDR3 size: 17 residues. In germline, CDR1 is SNHLY, CDR2 FYNNEI. The J segment lost 0 bases and the V segment lost 5 bases, leaving 6 bases of the junction unmatched. The CDR3 region is CASSYGQGAGAKNIQYF. DNA of the CDR3: TGTGCCAGCAGTTACGGACAGGGGGCAGGAGCCAAAAACATTCAGTACTTC.

This clone has only a few counts. This rearrangement joins TRBV5-1 to TRBJ1-5; D gene uncertain. Trimming removed 10 bases from V and 5 bases from J, with 13 bases in between. The CDR3 totals 12 residues. Germline values: CDR1 SGHRS, CDR2 YFSETQ. CDR3 residues: CADHLWDQPQHF. CDR3 DNA: TGCGCCGACCATCTATGGGATCAGCCCCAGCATTTT. The full variable domain, rest sourced from reference TRBV5-1 and TRBJ1-5, is KAGVTQTPRYLIKTRGQQVTLSCSPISGHRSVSWYQQTPGQGLQFLFEYFSETQRNKGNFPGRFSGRQFSNSRSEMNVSTLELGDSALYLCADHLWDQPQHFGDGTRLSIL.

On this clone itself: The sample holds other DNA sequences that translate to the same CDR3. J is TRBJ2-3 and V is TRBV10-3; D unresolved. Germline V CDR1 and CDR2: ENHRY, SYGVKD. The ends were cut back, 0 bases at V and 2 bases at J, with 6 bases in the middle. The CDR3 contains 14 residues. DNA for the CDR3: TGTGCCATCAGTGAGTCGTTATCCACAGATACGCAGTATTTT. Protein sequence: CAISESLSTDTQYF.

The chain combines TRBV28 with TRBJ2-1; D ambiguous. Between the trimmed V and J ends, which lost 4 bases and 7 bases, there was a span of 11 bases. CDR3 length equals 13 residues. Germline values: CDR1 MDHEN, CDR2 SYDVKM. The CDR3, as DNA: TGTGCCAGCAGTTCCAGGCGTAATAATGAGCAGTTCTTC. It codes for CASSSRRNNEQFF.

V gene TRBV5-4 combines with J gene TRBJ2-3; unclear D gene. Germline CDR1 is SGHNT and CDR2 is YYREEE (reference sequence). V was trimmed by 7 bases and J by 1 base, leaving 7 bases between them. This CDR3 spans 12 amino acids. The CDR3 DNA sequence: TGTGCCAGCGGGCAGGGCACAGATACGCAGTATTTT. Amino acids: CASGQGTDTQYF.

The J gene is TRBJ1-1, the V gene TRBV6-6, with D maybe TRBD1 (5 bases). CDR1 and CDR2 (germline): MNHNY, SVGAGI (reference sequence). The germline V and J ends were trimmed by 7 bases and 3 bases, with 18 bases remaining between them. The CDR3 loop spans 15 amino acids. The DNA of the CDR3 is TGTGCCAGCACCTTCCTTCAAGGGGTGTACACTGAAGCTTTCTTT. Its protein product is CASTFLQGVYTEAFF.

This clone appeared once. The chain employs TRBV28 and TRBJ1-1, with a possible D match to TRBD1 (6 bases). Per germline, CDR1 MDHEN and CDR2 SYDVKM. V shed 2 bases and J shed 6 bases, with 13 bases lying between them. The CDR3 runs to 14 residues. CDR3 residues: CASSLHGGGSEAFF. In nucleotides, the CDR3 is TGTGCCAGCAGTTTACACGGGGGCGGATCTGAAGCTTTCTTT.

The genes are TRBV10-3 and TRBJ2-1; D gene ambiguous. Germline CDR1 and CDR2: ENHRY and SYGVKD. The V and J ends lost 4 bases and 5 bases respectively, with 15 bases between them. The CDR3 loop spans 15 amino acids. DNA of the CDR3: TGTGCCATCAGTGTGGGCCCTCCCCGGGACAATGAGCAGTTCTTC. Its protein is CAISVGPPRDNEQFF.

The J gene is TRBJ2-1, the V gene TRBV9; maybe TRBD2 (5 bases). This CDR3 contains 14 residues. Germline assignment: CDR1 SGDLS and CDR2 YYNGEE. V gave up 5 bases and J gave up 5 bases, with 14 bases separating them. The CDR3 nucleotides read TGTGCCAGCAGTGAAAGAGCCGGGAACAATGAGCAGTTCTTC. It encodes CASSERAGNNEQFF.

This rearrangement joins TRBV6-1 to TRBJ2-2; TRBD1 agrees at 8 bases. Germline V gene data show CDR1 as MNHNS and CDR2 as SASEGT. Unmatched junction bases numbered 7, after V lost 8 bases and J lost 5 bases. The CDR3 loop spans 14 amino acids. Here the CDR3 reads CASGQGARTGELFF. CDR3 DNA sequence: TGTGCCAGCGGGCAGGGGGCTCGAACCGGGGAGCTGTTTTTT.

This clone was found many times. The chain is built from TRBV7-9 and TRBJ2-1; D not certain. V lost 2 bases and J 10 bases, leaving 6 bases between the germline ends. Germline assignment: CDR1 SEHNR and CDR2 FQNEAQ (reference sequence). This CDR3 region has 11 residues. The CDR3, as DNA: TGTGCCAGCAGCTTAACGGTGGAGCAGTTCTTC. It specifies CASSLTVEQFF. The entire variable domain, with the rest obtained from reference TRBV7-9 and TRBJ2-1, is as follows: DTGVSQNPRHKITKRGQNVTFRCDPISEHNRLYWYRQTLGQGPEFLTYFQNEAQLEKSRLLSDRFSAERPKGSFSTLEIQRTEQGDSAMYLCASSLTVEQFFGPGTRLTVL.